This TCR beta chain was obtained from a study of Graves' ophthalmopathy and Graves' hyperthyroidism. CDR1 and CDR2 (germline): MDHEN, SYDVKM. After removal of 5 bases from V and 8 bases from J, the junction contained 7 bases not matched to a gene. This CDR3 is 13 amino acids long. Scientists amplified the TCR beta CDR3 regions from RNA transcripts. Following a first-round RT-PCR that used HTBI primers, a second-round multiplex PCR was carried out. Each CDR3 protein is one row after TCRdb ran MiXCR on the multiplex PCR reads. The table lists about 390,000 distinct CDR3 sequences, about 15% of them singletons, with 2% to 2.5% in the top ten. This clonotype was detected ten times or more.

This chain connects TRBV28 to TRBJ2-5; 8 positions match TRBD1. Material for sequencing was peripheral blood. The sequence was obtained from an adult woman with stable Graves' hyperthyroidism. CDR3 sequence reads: CASSPRTGITQYF. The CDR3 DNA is TGTGCCAGCAGTCCCAGGACAGGGATCACCCAGTACTTC.